This is a list of T cell receptor beta chains from one sample in a study of cytomegalovirus exposure and HLA in healthy donors. Assay: immunoSEQ multiplex PCR; the TCRdb copy retains only in-frame clones and omits some. The sample has 120,000 to 150,000 clones, approximately 80% seen once. Sequenced material: PBMCs. Every receptor here comes from a man between 25 and 39 years old in good health and CMV-seropositive. Each CDR3 is given with its conserved first and last residue. A D gene is named only where the DNA matches it firmly.

D gene: TRBD1
J gene: TRBJ1-5
V gene: TRBV4-3
CDR3 protein: CASSQRTGGDQPQHF

D gene: NA
J gene: TRBJ1-2
V gene: TRBV19
CDR3 protein: CASSTRANYGYTF

D gene: TRBD2
J gene: TRBJ2-5
V gene: TRBV27
CDR3 protein: CASSLSGGEQYF

D gene: TRBD1
J gene: TRBJ2-7
V gene: TRBV27
CDR3 protein: CASRQQTGFGQYF

D gene: TRBD2
J gene: TRBJ2-1
V gene: TRBV5-6
CDR3 protein: CASSLGEGYNEQFF

D gene: TRBD2
J gene: TRBJ2-7
V gene: TRBV7-9
CDR3 protein: CASGQRETTYEQYF

D gene: NA
J gene: TRBJ2-2
V gene: TRBV6-6
CDR3 protein: CASSYSGRGGSGELFF

D gene: NA
J gene: TRBJ1-6
V gene: TRBV19
CDR3 protein: CASSIFDGNSPLHF

D gene: TRBD1
J gene: TRBJ2-7
V gene: TRBV13
CDR3 protein: CASSTGTAAYEQYF

D gene: TRBD2
J gene: TRBJ2-2
V gene: TRBV18
CDR3 protein: CASSPLSGMNTGELFF

D gene: TRBD1
J gene: TRBJ2-7
V gene: TRBV19
CDR3 protein: CASSTVTGTTYEQYF

D gene: NA
J gene: TRBJ1-2
V gene: TRBV5-4
CDR3 protein: CASSLGPTEYGYTF

D gene: NA
J gene: TRBJ2-4
V gene: TRBV7-9
CDR3 protein: CASSLVEGMTNIQYF

D gene: NA
J gene: TRBJ1-1
V gene: TRBV7-9
CDR3 protein: CASSPLGEDTEAFF

D gene: NA
J gene: TRBJ2-2
V gene: TRBV6-6
CDR3 protein: CASSRQTGELFF

D gene: NA
J gene: TRBJ2-1
V gene: TRBV7-2
CDR3 protein: CASSLGPSSYNEQFF

D gene: NA
J gene: TRBJ1-1
V gene: TRBV28
CDR3 protein: CASSLAPGAFF

D gene: NA
J gene: TRBJ2-3
V gene: TRBV28
CDR3 protein: CASSPPRGADTQYF

D gene: NA
J gene: TRBJ1-1
V gene: TRBV25-1
CDR3 protein: CASSEFDTEAFF

D gene: NA
J gene: TRBJ1-5
V gene: TRBV10-3
CDR3 protein: CAISEGQGILTGNQPQHF

D gene: NA
J gene: TRBJ1-6
V gene: TRBV7-2
CDR3 protein: CASNLDKRNSPLHF

D gene: TRBD2
J gene: TRBJ2-1
V gene: TRBV15
CDR3 protein: CATSRLAGVQNEQFF

D gene: NA
J gene: TRBJ2-7
V gene: TRBV27
CDR3 protein: CASSLYMTVSYEQYF

D gene: TRBD1
J gene: TRBJ1-2
V gene: TRBV2
CDR3 protein: CASGTGGNYGYTF

D gene: NA
J gene: TRBJ1-5
V gene: TRBV27
CDR3 protein: CASSFSNNQPQHF

D gene: NA
J gene: TRBJ1-6
V gene: TRBV5-1
CDR3 protein: CASSPETGLWSPLHF

D gene: NA
J gene: TRBJ2-2
V gene: TRBV5-1
CDR3 protein: CASSLVVQGELFF

D gene: TRBD1
J gene: TRBJ1-1
V gene: TRBV29-1
CDR3 protein: CGVPGQGNTKAFF

D gene: NA
J gene: TRBJ1-1
V gene: TRBV7-9
CDR3 protein: CASSPVQGMAEAFF

D gene: NA
J gene: TRBJ1-5
V gene: TRBV5-8
CDR3 protein: CASSLPWTPSNQPQHF

D gene: TRBD1
J gene: TRBJ1-4
V gene: TRBV30
CDR3 protein: CAWEQGAGEKLFF

D gene: TRBD2
J gene: TRBJ2-7
V gene: TRBV30
CDR3 protein: CAGGGQTYEQYF

D gene: TRBD2
J gene: TRBJ2-7
V gene: TRBV5-6
CDR3 protein: CASSFGGSDEQYF

D gene: TRBD1
J gene: TRBJ2-2
V gene: TRBV6-5
CDR3 protein: CASSFNRGSYTGELFF

D gene: TRBD1
J gene: TRBJ2-5
V gene: TRBV7-9
CDR3 protein: CASSLGGTVSETQYF

D gene: TRBD2
J gene: TRBJ2-2
V gene: TRBV2
CDR3 protein: CASSLGGTGELFF

D gene: NA
J gene: TRBJ1-1
V gene: TRBV29-1
CDR3 protein: CSVERGSGNTEAFF

D gene: NA
J gene: TRBJ1-4
V gene: TRBV11-2
CDR3 protein: CASSLLGAANEKLFF

D gene: NA
J gene: TRBJ1-1
V gene: TRBV19
CDR3 protein: CASRAGLAEAFF

D gene: NA
J gene: TRBJ2-7
V gene: TRBV5-1
CDR3 protein: CASSVAQAASYEQYF

D gene: TRBD1
J gene: TRBJ1-4
V gene: TRBV18
CDR3 protein: CASSSGQGGDEKLFF

D gene: NA
J gene: TRBJ1-4
V gene: TRBV2
CDR3 protein: CASREVPGGLFF

D gene: TRBD2
J gene: TRBJ2-3
V gene: TRBV19
CDR3 protein: CASSMGPLLAGEDTQYF

D gene: NA
J gene: TRBJ2-5
V gene: TRBV28
CDR3 protein: CASRGRKATEETQYF

D gene: TRBD1
J gene: TRBJ1-4
V gene: TRBV2
CDR3 protein: CASSRQGTGEKLFF

D gene: NA
J gene: TRBJ2-5
V gene: TRBV7-2
CDR3 protein: CASSASGQQETQYF

D gene: TRBD2
J gene: TRBJ2-1
V gene: TRBV9
CDR3 protein: CASSARLAGDNEQFF

D gene: NA
J gene: TRBJ2-1
V gene: TRBV21-1
CDR3 protein: CASSKVFEGRGEQFF

D gene: TRBD1
J gene: TRBJ1-2
V gene: TRBV10-3
CDR3 protein: CAIQGESDYGYTF

D gene: TRBD1
J gene: TRBJ2-1
V gene: TRBV18
CDR3 protein: CASSPGTGGYEQFF

D gene: NA
J gene: TRBJ2-1
V gene: TRBV29-1
CDR3 protein: CSVDLQGTNEQFF

D gene: NA
J gene: TRBJ1-1
V gene: TRBV7-9
CDR3 protein: CASSPQGDTEAFF

D gene: NA
J gene: TRBJ2-6
V gene: TRBV28
CDR3 protein: CASSSTTGFGANVLTF

D gene: TRBD2
J gene: TRBJ2-1
V gene: TRBV29-1
CDR3 protein: CSVLGLAGRSGNEQFF

D gene: TRBD2
J gene: TRBJ2-3
V gene: TRBV25-1
CDR3 protein: CASSEYVFEELADYTQYF

D gene: TRBD2
J gene: TRBJ2-7
V gene: TRBV6-1
CDR3 protein: CASSEPGLVNYEQYF

D gene: TRBD2
J gene: TRBJ2-1
V gene: TRBV5-1
CDR3 protein: CASSRGTSGGGEQFF

D gene: TRBD1
J gene: TRBJ2-1
V gene: TRBV18
CDR3 protein: CASSPLPPQGASHEQFF

D gene: NA
J gene: TRBJ2-1
V gene: TRBV9
CDR3 protein: CASSPQPGLTHNEQFF